The 18 T cell receptor beta chains listed next were all sequenced from one sample in a study of monozygotic twins with inflammatory bowel disease. Using the 5' RACE reads, TCRdb records one entry per CDR3 protein without DNA. In total, the table holds a few hundred thousand distinct CDR3 sequences. The sample taken for sequencing was blood. The receptors were gathered from a human donor with ulcerative colitis or Crohn's disease, or a healthy co-twin of an affected twin (not recorded which).

V gene TRBV3-1 combines with J gene TRBJ1-3; TCRdb calls TRBD1, which cannot be checked without DNA. Germline V gene sequence: CDR1 LGHDT, CDR2 YNNKEL (reference sequence). This CDR3 has 18 amino acids. CDR3 sequence reads: CASSHRDRPFSSGNTIYF.

The rearrangement joins TRBV5-1 to TRBJ2-1; TCRdb outputs TRBD2, but without DNA this stays unchecked. Germline lookup yields CDR1 SGHRS and CDR2 YFSETQ. This CDR3 is 16 amino acids long. CDR3 sequence reads: CASSVPLAGVYNEQFF.

V and J are TRBV11-2 and TRBJ2-1; the D call of TRBD1 rests on TCRdb alone, since no DNA is present to check it. Germline lookup yields CDR1 SGHAT and CDR2 FQNNGV. CDR3 length: 19 residues. The CDR3 loop reads CASSSQILQGPSSYNEQFF.

The V and J genes are TRBV6-4 and TRBJ2-3; TCRdb's D call, TRBD1, is unchecked because there is no DNA. CDR1 is MRHNA and CDR2 is SNTAGT in the germline V gene. The CDR3 loop spans 15 amino acids. This CDR3 reads CASSDSGGESDTQYF.

The CDR3 spells CASSFVPGGIRDTEAFF. The V call is TRBV13, the J call TRBJ1-1; TCRdb proposes TRBD1, but this gene call is untestable without DNA. The CDR3 consists of 17 residues. Germline values: CDR1 PRHDT, CDR2 FYEKMQ (reference sequence).

This CDR3 reads CASSLSLAKNIQYF. The chain combines TRBV12-3 or TRBV12-4 with TRBJ2-4. The CDR3 consists of 14 residues.

V is TRBV6-2 or TRBV6-3 and J is TRBJ2-3. Germline loops: CDR1 MNHEY, CDR2 SVGEGT. The length of the CDR3 is 12 residues. CDR3 residues: CASRTITDTQYF.

V is TRBV4-1 and J is TRBJ1-1. Germline CDR1 reads MGHRA; CDR2 reads YSYEKL. This CDR3 is built from 14 residues. The CDR3 sequence is CASSQVSSSGWAFF.

The rearrangement uses TRBV27 and TRBJ2-7; TCRdb outputs TRBD2, but without DNA this stays unchecked. The germline gives CDR1 MNHEY, CDR2 SMNVEV (reference sequence). The CDR3 has 16 residues. The CDR3 protein is CTSSFYPPTGAYEQYF.

The chain has TRBV12-3 or TRBV12-4 and TRBJ2-7; TCRdb selects TRBD1, and the lack of DNA leaves this call unchecked. This CDR3 spans 13 amino acids. The CDR3 spells CASEPDRGYEQYF.

The V gene is TRBV20-1, the J gene TRBJ1-3. Germline-derived CDR1 and CDR2 are DFQATT and SNEGSKA (reference sequence). The CDR3 length is 16 residues. This CDR3 is CSARGVQGGGGNTIYF.

This sequence joins TRBV5-1 and TRBJ2-3. This CDR3 comprises 14 residues. The germline CDR1 and CDR2 sequences are SGHRS and YFSETQ. The chain's CDR3 is CASSLGRSQDTQYF. Filled out from reference TRBV5-1 and TRBJ2-3, the complete variable domain reads KAGVTQTPRYLIKTRGQQVTLSCSPISGHRSVSWYQQTPGQGLQFLFEYFSETQRNKGNFPGRFSGRQFSNSRSEMNVSTLELGDSALYLCASSLGRSQDTQYFGPGTRLTVL.

The genes are TRBV2 and TRBJ2-7; TCRdb selects TRBD1, and the lack of DNA leaves this call unchecked. CDR3 length equals 14 residues. The germline V gene encodes CDR1 SNHLY and CDR2 FYNNEI. This CDR3 is CASRTPGRTYEQYF.

This chain links TRBV5-1 with TRBJ2-3; without DNA, the TCRdb call of TRBD1 cannot be checked. The CDR3 length is 20 residues. Germline V lookup: CDR1 SGHRS, CDR2 YFSETQ. This CDR3 reads CASSLASSYRQSRWLDTQYF.

The chain employs TRBV19 and TRBJ1-6; TCRdb's D gene call, TRBD1, goes unchecked for lack of DNA. Germline V gene data show CDR1 as LNHDA and CDR2 as SQIVND (reference sequence). The CDR3 spans 14 residues. CDR3 loop: CATDGQGVDSPLHF.

This chain uses TRBV20-1 with TRBJ1-2; the D gene TCRdb calls, TRBD1, cannot be checked with no DNA. The CDR3 is 13 amino acids. Per germline, CDR1 DFQATT and CDR2 SNEGSKA (reference sequence). The CDR3 here is CSASRATGEGYTF.

This chain joins TRBV6-1 and TRBJ2-1; absent DNA, TCRdb's TRBD2 call cannot be checked. CDR1 is MNHNS and CDR2 is SASEGT in the germline V gene. The CDR3 sequence is 17 residues long. CDR3 in amino acids: CASKGLAGESSYNEQFF.

This sequence joins TRBV7-3 and TRBJ2-2; no DNA is available, so the TRBD1 call from TCRdb remains unchecked. This CDR3 spans 16 amino acids. Germline assignment: CDR1 SGHTA and CDR2 FQGTGA. CDR3 region: CASSWRQGPNTGELFF.